The 30 T cell receptor beta chains reported below all come from one sample, sequenced in a study of cytomegalovirus exposure and HLA in healthy donors. PCR employed 60 Vbeta and 13 Jbeta primers. Profiled with immunoSEQ multiplex PCR; TCRdb holds only in-frame clones, not every one. The sample table includes approximately 110,000 clones. Sequencing was done on a sample of PBMCs. These receptors all stem from a young man in good health and CMV-seronegative.

This chain's CDR3 is CSVRDRHTEAFF. Here the CDR3 DNA reads TGCAGCGTCCGGGACAGACACACTGAAGCTTTCTTT. The chain employs TRBV29-1 and TRBJ1-1; 7 bases are a match to TRBD1. This CDR3 is 12 amino acids long. Germline CDR1 SQVTM, CDR2 ANQGSEA. V shed 6 bases and J 3 bases; nucleotides not matched to a gene: 4.

V is TRBV6-1 and J is TRBJ2-7; possible D gene TRBD2, 7 bases. The CDR3 covers 13 residues. Germline lookup yields CDR1 MNHNS and CDR2 SASEGT. The V end was cut by 7 bases, the J end by 3 bases, with 13 bases between. CDR3 nucleotide sequence: TGTGCCAGCACCCCCGGGGGGCTCTACGAGCAGTACTTC. Translation: CASTPGGLYEQYF.

This sequence joins TRBV19 and TRBJ1-2; the D is unclear. V was trimmed by 2 bases and J by 4 bases, leaving 14 bases between them. The germline V gene has CDR1 LNHDA and CDR2 SQIVND (reference sequence). The CDR3 is 15 amino acids. CDR3 sequence: CASSISGTGSYGYTF. As DNA, the CDR3 is TGTGCCAGTAGTATAAGTGGTACGGGGAGCTATGGCTACACCTTC.

The V and J genes are TRBV29-1 and TRBJ1-5, with a tentative D call TRBD1 (6 bases). The CDR3 runs 13 residues. The ends were cut back, 0 bases at V and 6 bases at J, with 9 bases in the middle. Germline CDR1 is SQVTM and CDR2 is ANQGSEA. CDR3 in DNA: TGCAGCGTTGAAGAACAGGGTGGTCAGCCCCAGCATTTT. It translates to CSVEEQGGQPQHF.

The chain joins TRBV5-4 to TRBJ1-1; possible D gene TRBD1, 5 bases. The CDR3 has 14 residues. Trimming pared 4 bases from V and 10 bases from J, leaving 20 bases between. CDR1 is SGHNT, CDR2 YYREEE, per germline (reference sequence). The CDR3 spells CASSPRGGQPTAFF. The CDR3 region has the DNA TGTGCCAGCAGCCCCAGAGGCGGACAACCTACAGCTTTCTTT. The full variable domain, in which reference TRBV5-4 and TRBJ1-1 provide the parts outside the CDR3, is ETGVTQSPTHLIKTRGQQVTLRCSSQSGHNTVSWYQQALGQGPQFIFQYYREEENGRGNFPPRFSGLQFPNYSSELNVNALELDDSALYLCASSPRGGQPTAFFGQGTRLTVV.

The genes are TRBV7-7 and TRBJ2-2, with 10 bases identical to TRBD2. V was pared by 5 bases and J by 7 bases, with 19 bases of the junction left unmatched. Germline loops: CDR1 SSHAT, CDR2 FNYEAQ (reference sequence). The CDR3 consists of 19 residues. The CDR3 region has the DNA TGTGCCAGCAGCCACCTAGTTTTTCAGCGGGAGGGCCTTATCGGGGAGCTGTTTTTT. Protein: CASSHLVFQREGLIGELFF.

The rearrangement links TRBV27 to TRBJ2-1, with D maybe TRBD2 (5 bases). V was trimmed by 3 bases and J by 7 bases, leaving 7 bases between them. CDR3 length equals 12 residues. CDR1 is MNHEY and CDR2 is SMNVEV in the germline V gene (reference sequence). This CDR3 is CASSFSGNEQFF. The CDR3 DNA is TGTGCCAGCAGTTTCTCGGGAAATGAGCAGTTCTTC.

The gene calls are TRBV7-2 and TRBJ2-7, with D possibly matching TRBD2 (5 bases). This CDR3 contains 12 residues. CDR1 is SGHTA, CDR2 FQGNSA, per germline. V was clipped by 5 bases and J by 7 bases, with 12 bases between them. CDR3 bases: TGTGCCAGCAGCGCTAGCTCCCTTGAGCAGTACTTC. As protein: CASSASSLEQYF.

As DNA, the CDR3 is TGTGCCAGCAGTTCCCCGACAGGGGGCTACGAGCAGTACTTC. It specifies CASSSPTGGYEQYF. V usage is TRBV28 and J usage is TRBJ2-5; 9 bases map to TRBD1. The J call may be faulty, since TRBJ2-7 better matches the DNA end. CDR1 is MDHEN, CDR2 SYDVKM, per germline. This CDR3 contains 14 residues.

As concerns this clone: Different DNA sequences within this sample yield the same CDR3. The genes are TRBV14 and TRBJ1-1; D is unclear. The germline V gene encodes CDR1 SGHDN and CDR2 FVKESK. V was trimmed by 4 bases and J by 1 base, leaving 7 bases between them. The CDR3 covers 13 residues. As DNA, the CDR3 is TGTGCCAGCAGCCTCGACTCGAACACTGAAGCTTTCTTT. This translates into CASSLDSNTEAFF.

The chain recombines TRBV6-1 with TRBJ2-1; 12 positions match TRBD2. The germline CDR1 and CDR2 sequences are MNHNS and SASEGT. Trimming took 2 bases from V and 8 from J; bases not matched to a gene: 4. CDR3 size: 15 residues. CDR3 sequence (DNA): TGTGCCAGCAGTGAACTAGCGGGAGGGCCGGATGAGCAGTTCTTC. The encoded protein is CASSELAGGPDEQFF.

V usage is TRBV5-1 and J usage is TRBJ2-7; tentatively, D is TRBD2 (6 bases). The CDR3 is 11 amino acids. V shed 5 bases and J shed 5 bases, with 8 bases lying between them. Germline values: CDR1 SGHRS, CDR2 YFSETQ. In nucleotides, the CDR3 is TGCGCCAGCAGGTGGGAGGACGAGCAGTACTTC. Translation: CASRWEDEQYF.

The rearrangement uses TRBV2 and TRBJ2-3; 9 bases line up with TRBD2. The CDR3 length is 15 residues. CDR1 is SNHLY, CDR2 FYNNEI, per germline. Trimming cost V 5 bases and J 2 bases; bases outside gene matches: 5. The CDR3 spells CASSRLADYTDTQYF. For the CDR3, the DNA is TGTGCCAGCAGTAGACTAGCGGACTACACAGATACGCAGTATTTT.

The chain recombines TRBV19 with TRBJ1-6; D is possibly TRBD1 (5 bases). Trimming pared 0 bases from V and 8 bases from J, leaving 11 bases between. Germline V gives CDR1 LNHDA, CDR2 SQIVND (reference sequence). CDR3 length equals 15 residues. The CDR3 loop is CASSIDEQAYSPLHF. CDR3 sequence (DNA): TGTGCCAGTAGTATAGATGAACAGGCCTATTCACCCCTCCACTTT. The whole variable domain, filled in from reference TRBV19 and TRBJ1-6, reads DGGITQSPKYLFRKEGQNVTLSCEQNLNHDAMYWYRQDPGQGLRLIYYSQIVNDFQKGDIAEGYSVSREKKESFPLTVTSAQKNPTAFYLCASSIDEQAYSPLHFGNGTRLTVT.

V gene TRBV6-4 combines with J gene TRBJ2-1, with D maybe TRBD1 (6 bases). Germline-derived CDR1 and CDR2 are MRHNA and SNTAGT. This CDR3 is 16 amino acids long. Trimming took 5 bases from V and 5 from J, leaving 19 bases between them. CDR3 sequence reads: CASSWTEGSGDNEQFF. The CDR3 DNA follows: TGTGCCAGCAGTTGGACAGAGGGTTCTGGGGACAATGAGCAGTTCTTC.

The chain has TRBV19 and TRBJ1-1, with TRBD1 matching over 10 bases. Looked up from germline, CDR1 is LNHDA and CDR2 is SQIVND (reference sequence). The CDR3 is 15 residues long. V was pared by 4 bases and J by 0 bases, with 2 bases of the junction left unmatched. Here the CDR3 DNA reads TGTGCCAGTAGTAGAGACAGGGGGCTGAACACTGAAGCTTTCTTT. Translated, it gives CASSRDRGLNTEAFF.

The chain couples TRBV5-4 to TRBJ2-1, with D perhaps matching TRBD1 (5 bases). The germline V gene has CDR1 SGHNT and CDR2 YYREEE (reference sequence). CDR3 size: 13 residues. Trimming cost V 2 bases and J 2 bases, with 5 bases left between them. CDR3 loop: CASSLQAYNEQFF. The CDR3 nucleotides are TGTGCCAGCAGCTTACAGGCCTACAATGAGCAGTTCTTC.

The genes are TRBV7-2 and TRBJ2-5; 8 bases line up with TRBD2. Looked up from germline, CDR1 is SGHTA and CDR2 is FQGNSA. This CDR3 has 14 residues. The V segment lost 5 bases and the J segment 5 bases; nucleotides outside the gene matches: 7. DNA of the CDR3: TGTGCCAGCAGCGCCACTAGCGGCCAGGAGACCCAGTACTTC. This sequence encodes CASSATSGQETQYF.

The chain combines TRBV5-1 with TRBJ2-1, with 7 bases matching TRBD2. The CDR3 runs to 13 residues. Trimming at V came to 5 bases and at J to 3 bases, leaving 2 bases not matched to a gene. Germline lookup yields CDR1 SGHRS and CDR2 YFSETQ. The CDR3, as DNA: TGCGCCAGCAGAACTAGCGACTACAATGAGCAGTTCTTC. Translated, it gives CASRTSDYNEQFF.

The chain couples TRBV2 to TRBJ2-2; D possibly corresponds to TRBD2 (5 bases). The germline V gene has CDR1 SNHLY and CDR2 FYNNEI. CDR3 length: 13 residues. Trimming took 4 bases from V and 6 from J, leaving 9 bases between them. In DNA form, the CDR3 reads TGTGCCAGCAGTGGTCGACTACCCGGGGAGCTGTTTTTT. Amino acids: CASSGRLPGELFF.

The gene calls are TRBV5-1 and TRBJ1-1; TRBD1 matches 7 bases. The trim removed 7 bases at V and 1 base at J, leaving 4 bases unmatched. The CDR3 is 13 residues long. The germline V gene encodes CDR1 SGHRS and CDR2 YFSETQ. CDR3 loop: CASRQGGNTEAFF. The CDR3 nucleotides are TGCGCCAGCCGACAGGGAGGGAACACTGAAGCTTTCTTT.

The chain recombines TRBV30 with TRBJ2-5, with 11 bases matching TRBD1. The DNA end is more similar to TRBJ2-7, so the J call may be wrong. This CDR3 is built from 13 residues. The germline V gene encodes CDR1 GTSNPN and CDR2 SVGIG (reference sequence). CDR3 region: CAWNRDRGYEQYF. The CDR3 region has the DNA TGTGCCTGGAACCGGGACAGGGGGTACGAGCAGTACTTC.

The chain joins TRBV2 to TRBJ2-7; maybe TRBD2 (5 bases). V lost 6 bases, J lost 5 bases, and 11 bases lay in between. The CDR3 length is 12 residues. Looked up from germline, CDR1 is SNHLY and CDR2 is FYNNEI. This chain's CDR3 is CASSPLRDEQYF. Written as DNA, the CDR3 is TGTGCCAGCAGCCCTTTGAGGGACGAGCAGTACTTC.

The chain links TRBV11-3 to TRBJ2-1; a possible D gene is TRBD1 (6 bases). Trimming took off 3 bases at V and 7 bases at J, with 10 bases between the two ends. The CDR3 totals 13 residues. Germline assignment: CDR1 SGHNT and CDR2 YENEEA. This chain's CDR3 is CASSLGAENEQFF. CDR3 nucleotide sequence: TGTGCCAGCAGCTTGGGGGCCGAAAATGAGCAGTTCTTC.

The chain has TRBV6-1 and TRBJ2-5; no reliable D call. The V and J ends lost 4 bases and 1 base respectively, with 7 bases between them. CDR3 length equals 13 residues. CDR1 and CDR2 from the germline V gene are MNHNS and SASEGT. CDR3 sequence reads: CASSGAIQETQYF. In DNA, the CDR3 is TGTGCCAGCAGTGGGGCCATCCAAGAGACCCAGTACTTC.

V is TRBV13 and J is TRBJ1-1; TRBD1 is a possible D gene (5 bases). V was pared by 2 bases and J by 7 bases, with 14 bases between. The CDR3 sequence is 14 residues long. Germline CDR1 is PRHDT and CDR2 is FYEKMQ (reference sequence). The CDR3, as DNA: TGTGCCAGCAGCTTAATCGCAGGGCCTAGTGAAGCTTTCTTT. Encoded protein: CASSLIAGPSEAFF.

V and J are TRBV10-3 and TRBJ2-7, with TRBD1 matching 9 bases. The V gene end was trimmed by 6 bases and the J gene end by 0 bases; junction bases not matched to a gene: 6. This CDR3 has 15 amino acids. Looked up from germline, CDR1 is ENHRY and CDR2 is SYGVKD. The CDR3 DNA is TGTGCCATCAGATTGAACAGGGGGCCCTCCTACGAGCAGTACTTC. Amino acid sequence: CAIRLNRGPSYEQYF.

This chain links TRBV28 with TRBJ1-4; D may be TRBD1 (6 bases). This CDR3 is 14 amino acids long. Per germline, CDR1 MDHEN and CDR2 SYDVKM. V lost 2 bases, J lost 7 bases, and 11 bases lay in between. In DNA, the CDR3 is TGTGCCAGCAGTTTACCAGGGGAAAGTGAAAAACTGTTTTTT. Its translation is CASSLPGESEKLFF.

This sequence joins TRBV15 and TRBJ2-4, with 10 positions matching TRBD1. The CDR3 is 14 amino acids. CDR1 and CDR2 from the germline V gene are LNHNV and YYDKDF (reference sequence). The V segment lost 5 bases and the J segment 8 bases; nucleotides outside the gene matches: 6. This chain's CDR3 is CATSGSDRGDIQYF. The CDR3 nucleotides read TGTGCCACCAGCGGGTCGGACAGGGGGGACATTCAGTACTTC.

The chain has TRBV11-2 and TRBJ2-7; TRBD2 matches 9 bases. Trimming took 3 bases from V and 0 from J; bases not matched to a gene: 3. The CDR3 is 15 residues long. Germline V gene data show CDR1 as SGHAT and CDR2 as FQNNGV. The CDR3 DNA follows: TGTGCCAGCAGCTTTCGACTAGCGGACTCCTACGAGCAGTACTTC. This sequence encodes CASSFRLADSYEQYF. The variable domain in full, with the rest retrieved from reference TRBV11-2 and TRBJ2-7, is EAGVAQSPRYKIIEKRQSVAFWCNPISGHATLYWYQQILGQGPKLLIQFQNNGVVDDSQLPKDRFSAERLKGVDSTLKIQPAKLEDSAVYLCASSFRLADSYEQYFGPGTRLTVT.